The 17 T cell receptor beta chains given below trace back to one sample, sequenced in a study of cytomegalovirus exposure and HLA in healthy donors. The protocol was immunoSEQ multiplex PCR, while the TCRdb copy is restricted to in-frame clones and leaves out a portion. In the table there are more than 95,000 clones, around 87% of which are singletons. The sequencing sample was made of PBMCs. These receptor sequences come from a woman between 18 and 29 years old in good health and CMV-seropositive.

This chain links TRBV15 with TRBJ1-1, with no clear D. The CDR3 runs to 14 residues. Germline lookup yields CDR1 LNHNV and CDR2 YYDKDF (reference sequence). V shed 0 bases and J shed 4 bases, with 9 bases lying between them. The CDR3 coding sequence is TGTGCCACCAGCAGAGATACTGCGGGCACTGAAGCTTTCTTT. Protein product: CATSRDTAGTEAFF.

This chain connects TRBV7-9 to TRBJ2-3; 14 bases are shared with TRBD2. The ends lost 5 bases at V and 1 base at J; junction bases unmatched: 2. Germline CDR1 and CDR2: SEHNR and FQNEAQ (reference sequence). The CDR3 is 16 residues long. The CDR3 DNA follows: TGTGCCAGCAGCCTGACTAGCGGGAGGGGCACAGATACGCAGTATTTT. Its translation: CASSLTSGRGTDTQYF.

In DNA form, the CDR3 reads TGCGCCAGCAGCCATGCCGACAGCGACATGAACACTGAAGCTTTCTTT. Translating gives CASSHADSDMNTEAFF. The chain has TRBV4-1 and TRBJ1-1, with D possibly matching TRBD1 (5 bases). Trimming took off 3 bases at V and 0 bases at J, with 14 bases between the two ends. CDR1 and CDR2 from the germline V gene are MGHRA and YSYEKL. The CDR3 runs to 16 residues.

The rearrangement uses TRBV5-1 and TRBJ2-5; possibly TRBD1 for D (6 bases). CDR1 and CDR2 (germline): SGHRS, YFSETQ. The CDR3 is 15 amino acids. Trimming removed 4 bases from V and 4 bases from J, with 17 bases in between. This CDR3 reads CASSPLTGTIETQYF. CDR3 bases: TGCGCCAGCAGCCCGCTGACAGGAACCATAGAGACCCAGTACTTC.

The gene calls are TRBV6-1 and TRBJ1-5; a possible D gene is TRBD1 (6 bases). V lost 4 bases and J lost 7, with 11 bases in between. Per germline, CDR1 MNHNS and CDR2 SASEGT. This CDR3 region has 13 residues. CDR3 nucleotide sequence: TGTGCCAGCAGTGGACAGGTAAAACAGCCCCAGCATTTT. Protein product: CASSGQVKQPQHF.

This clone was recorded a few times. J is TRBJ2-7 and V is TRBV13; D gene unclear. The germline gives CDR1 PRHDT, CDR2 FYEKMQ (reference sequence). The CDR3 covers 13 residues. The ends were cut back, 2 bases at V and 5 bases at J, with 10 bases in the middle. This CDR3 reads CASSLMAPDEQYF. CDR3 sequence (DNA): TGTGCCAGCAGCTTAATGGCCCCAGACGAGCAGTACTTC.

The V and J genes are TRBV2 and TRBJ2-3; D call uncertain. CDR1 is SNHLY, CDR2 FYNNEI, per germline. The CDR3 runs to 12 residues. Trimming pared 6 bases from V and 0 bases from J, leaving 4 bases between. The CDR3 loop is CASRRSTDTQYF. The CDR3 coding sequence is TGTGCCAGCAGGAGAAGCACAGATACGCAGTATTTT.

The rearrangement links TRBV11-2 to TRBJ1-1, with D hard to call. Germline loops: CDR1 SGHAT, CDR2 FQNNGV. V was cut by 1 base and J by 7 bases, with 10 bases left in between. The CDR3 has 13 residues. The CDR3 loop is CASSLGRVNEAFF. DNA of the CDR3: TGTGCCAGCAGCTTAGGAAGAGTTAATGAAGCTTTCTTT. Together with reference TRBV11-2 and TRBJ1-1, the CDR3 gives the full variable domain: EAGVAQSPRYKIIEKRQSVAFWCNPISGHATLYWYQQILGQGPKLLIQFQNNGVVDDSQLPKDRFSAERLKGVDSTLKIQPAKLEDSAVYLCASSLGRVNEAFFGQGTRLTVV.

This rearrangement joins TRBV5-4 to TRBJ2-2; 7 bases map to TRBD1. The CDR3 covers 15 residues. Trimming took 1 base from V and 2 from J; bases not matched to a gene: 2. Germline lookup yields CDR1 SGHNT and CDR2 YYREEE (reference sequence). This CDR3 is CASSLRDRNTGELFF. The CDR3 nucleotides read TGTGCCAGCAGCTTGAGGGACAGAAACACCGGGGAGCTGTTTTTT.

This clone was seen more than once but under ten times. The V call is TRBV5-1, the J call TRBJ1-4, with D tentatively TRBD1 (6 bases). The CDR3 is 16 residues long. Germline V gene data show CDR1 as SGHRS and CDR2 as YFSETQ. Deletions cut 0 bases from V and 5 bases from J, with 14 bases between. The CDR3: CASSLEGDRLNEKLFF. The CDR3 nucleotides are TGCGCCAGCAGCTTGGAGGGCGACAGGCTAAATGAAAAACTGTTTTTT.

The chain combines TRBV5-1 with TRBJ2-3; TRBD2 matches 10 bases. The CDR3 is 16 amino acids. The V gene end was trimmed by 6 bases and the J gene end by 3 bases; junction bases not matched to a gene: 10. Germline V gene data show CDR1 as SGHRS and CDR2 as YFSETQ. CDR3 nucleotides: TGCGCCAGCAATTTTGTAGCGGGAGGCTTGACAGATACGCAGTATTTT. Its protein is CASNFVAGGLTDTQYF.

V usage is TRBV7-9 and J usage is TRBJ2-2, with D maybe TRBD1 (5 bases). Germline V gene lookup returns CDR1 SEHNR and CDR2 FQNEAQ (reference sequence). This CDR3 spans 16 amino acids. Trimming left V 5 bases short and J 2 bases short, with 15 bases between. The CDR3 bases are TGTGCCAGCAGCCGAGCCCAGGGTGCTAACACCGGGGAGCTGTTTTTT. Translating it yields CASSRAQGANTGELFF.

CDR3 in amino acids: CASSLGRGAGALTEAFF. CDR3 DNA sequence: TGTGCCAGCAGCTTAGGAAGGGGGGCGGGGGCCCTCACTGAAGCTTTCTTT. The chain has TRBV7-8 and TRBJ1-1; weak D call: TRBD1 (6 bases). Trimming stripped 1 base from V and 4 bases from J, with 19 bases between. Germline V gene sequence: CDR1 SGHVS, CDR2 FQNEAQ. CDR3 length equals 17 residues.

This clone was recorded only once. The chain employs TRBV5-1 and TRBJ2-1; TRBD2 matches 9 bases. V gave up 4 bases and J gave up 1 base; unmatched junction bases: 3. The germline V gene encodes CDR1 SGHRS and CDR2 YFSETQ. This CDR3 spans 15 amino acids. The CDR3 spells CASSVAGASYNEQFF. CDR3 sequence (DNA): TGCGCCAGCAGCGTAGCGGGGGCTTCCTACAATGAGCAGTTCTTC. The whole variable domain, filled in from reference TRBV5-1 and TRBJ2-1, reads KAGVTQTPRYLIKTRGQQVTLSCSPISGHRSVSWYQQTPGQGLQFLFEYFSETQRNKGNFPGRFSGRQFSNSRSEMNVSTLELGDSALYLCASSVAGASYNEQFFGPGTRLTVL.

This sequence joins TRBV6-1 and TRBJ1-5, with 10 bases that match TRBD1. Germline V gene data show CDR1 as MNHNS and CDR2 as SASEGT. J lost 6 bases, V lost 3 bases, and 8 bases had no gene match. The CDR3 has 16 amino acids. The CDR3, as DNA: TGTGCCAGCAGTGAGGGTAGACAGGGGGCGCCTCAGCCCCAGCATTTT. Protein product: CASSEGRQGAPQPQHF.

This clone was seen just once. The CDR3 DNA sequence: TGTGCCAGCAGCAAGGCCGGGAGGGGGAGCAATCAGCCCCAGCATTTT. The encoded protein is CASSKAGRGSNQPQHF. V and J are TRBV21-1 and TRBJ1-5. TRBV21-1 is marked as a pseudogene. This CDR3 spans 16 amino acids.

V and J are TRBV29-1 and TRBJ2-7; maybe TRBD1 (5 bases). V lost 4 bases and J lost 5, with 9 bases in between. The CDR3 loop spans 11 amino acids. The germline V gene encodes CDR1 SQVTM and CDR2 ANQGSEA. Here the CDR3 reads CSVAGNNEQYF. The CDR3, as DNA: TGCAGCGTTGCAGGGAACAACGAGCAGTACTTC.